The clone carrying this T cell receptor (beta chain) was counted many times. Germline CDR1 and CDR2: MNHNY and SVGAGI (reference sequence). This CDR3 spans 13 amino acids. V was pared by 5 bases and J by 0 bases, with 7 bases between. Joint extraction of RNA and DNA used roughly 20-33 mg of bulk tissue that was unsorted. Total RNA (roughly 550 ng) served as template for TCR beta cDNA synthesis primed by a constant-region primer. Libraries for TCR beta were built through three nested multiplex PCR rounds, which together made up a slightly modified ARM-PCR procedure. Two initial PCR rounds of about 10 cycles each paired TRBV1-TRBV30 forward primers with a C-beta reverse primer. MiXCR, applied by TCRdb to the multiplex PCR reads, yields one record per CDR3 protein. This table has some 120,000 distinct CDR3 sequences, 50% to 80% appearing once. This entry is derived from a study of tumor-infiltrating lymphocytes in primary liver carcinoma.

The gene calls are TRBV6-6 and TRBJ1-2, with no clear D. Sequencing was performed on liver tumor tissue from sampling region 3. Subset indicated: tumor region T3, left-lateral pole. The receptor was isolated from an older woman with primary liver carcinoma and hepatitis B virus infection. Here the CDR3 DNA reads TGTGCCAGCAGTATGGACCCTAACTATGGCTACACCTTC. This gives the protein CASSMDPNYGYTF.